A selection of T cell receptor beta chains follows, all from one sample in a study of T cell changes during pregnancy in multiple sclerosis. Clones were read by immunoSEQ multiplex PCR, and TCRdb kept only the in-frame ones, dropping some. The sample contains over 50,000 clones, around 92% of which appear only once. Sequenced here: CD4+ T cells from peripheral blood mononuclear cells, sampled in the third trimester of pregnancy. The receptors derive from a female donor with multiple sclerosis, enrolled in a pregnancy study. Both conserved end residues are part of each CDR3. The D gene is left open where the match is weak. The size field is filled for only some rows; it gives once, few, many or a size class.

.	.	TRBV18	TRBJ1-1	CASSVNTGENTEAFF	TGTGCCAGCTCAGTGAACACAGGCGAGAACACTGAAGCTTTCTTT
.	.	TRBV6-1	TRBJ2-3	CASTLDSTDTQYF	TGTGCCAGCACCTTGGACAGTACAGATACGCAGTATTTT
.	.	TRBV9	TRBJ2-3	CASSGQGSVRTDTQYF	TGTGCCAGCAGCGGGCAGGGGTCGGTGAGGACAGATACGCAGTATTTT
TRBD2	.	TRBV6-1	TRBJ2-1	CASSEDIAGGNEQFF	TGTGCCAGCAGTGAAGATATAGCGGGAGGGAATGAGCAGTTCTTC
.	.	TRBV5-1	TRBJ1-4	CASSLRGTANEKLFF	TGCGCCAGCAGCTTACGAGGAACGGCTAATGAAAAACTGTTTTTT
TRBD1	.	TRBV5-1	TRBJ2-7	CASSLTPTGAPYEQYF	TGCGCCAGCAGCCTGACCCCGACAGGGGCCCCCTACGAGCAGTACTTC
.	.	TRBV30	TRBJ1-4	CAFRPNIWLNEKLFF	TGTGCCTTTCGTCCGAACATCTGGCTTAATGAAAAACTGTTTTTT
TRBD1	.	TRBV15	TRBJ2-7	CATSREKLVTGGNEQYF	TGTGCCACCAGCAGAGAGAAATTGGTAACAGGGGGCAACGAGCAGTACTTC
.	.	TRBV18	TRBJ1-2	CASSPTGPPNYGYTF	TGTGCCAGCTCACCAACAGGGCCCCCTAACTATGGCTACACCTTC
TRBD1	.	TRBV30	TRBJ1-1	CAWSRRTGDTEAFF	TGTGCCTGGAGCCGCCGGACAGGGGACACTGAAGCTTTCTTT
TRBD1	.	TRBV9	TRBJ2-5	CASSVGDRGLETQYF	TGTGCCAGCAGCGTAGGAGACAGGGGTTTAGAGACCCAGTACTTC
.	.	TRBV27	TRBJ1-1	CASSFHRRDTEAFF	TGTGCCAGCAGTTTTCACCGCCGGGACACTGAAGCTTTCTTT
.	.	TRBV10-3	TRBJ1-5	CAISELGHYSNQPQHF	TGTGCCATCAGTGAGTTGGGGCACTATAGCAATCAGCCCCAGCATTTT
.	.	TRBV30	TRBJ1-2	CAWTSGQYYGYTF	TGTGCCTGGACGTCTGGCCAGTACTATGGCTACACCTTC
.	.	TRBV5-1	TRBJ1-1	CASSLRGNPMNTEAFF	TGCGCCAGCAGCTTGCGGGGGAACCCCATGAACACTGAAGCTTTCTTT
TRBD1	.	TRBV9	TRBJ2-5	CASSPGTGARQETQYF	TGTGCCAGCAGCCCTGGGACAGGGGCAAGGCAAGAGACCCAGTACTTC
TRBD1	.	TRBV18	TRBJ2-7	CASSPIGTGGVYEQYF	TGTGCCAGCTCTCCTATTGGGACAGGGGGCGTCTACGAGCAGTACTTC
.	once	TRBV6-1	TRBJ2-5	CASSLVQAGQTQYF	TGTGCCAGCAGCCTTGTTCAGGCGGGACAGACCCAGTACTTC
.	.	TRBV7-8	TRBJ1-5	CASSVTQDQPQHF	TGTGCCAGCAGCGTAACACAAGATCAGCCCCAGCATTTT
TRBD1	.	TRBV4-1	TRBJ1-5	CASSQEANRGQPQHF	TGCGCCAGCAGCCAAGAGGCGAACAGGGGTCAGCCCCAGCATTTT
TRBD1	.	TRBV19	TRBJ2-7	CASSIVVSGQGSSYEQYF	TGTGCCAGTAGTATCGTCGTTTCGGGACAGGGGTCATCCTACGAGCAGTACTTC
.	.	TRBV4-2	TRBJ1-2	CASSQEGAQDYGYTF	TGTGCCAGCAGCCAAGAAGGGGCGCAGGACTATGGCTACACCTTC
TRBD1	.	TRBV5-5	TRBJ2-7	CASSVLGQQTYEQYF	TGTGCCAGCAGTGTCCTGGGACAGCAAACCTACGAGCAGTACTTC
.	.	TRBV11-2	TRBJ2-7	CASSLGRGGESPSYEQYF	TGTGCCAGCAGCTTAGGCAGGGGAGGGGAGTCGCCATCCTACGAGCAGTACTTC
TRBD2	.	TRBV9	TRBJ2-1	CASSGMGLAGSNEQFF	TGTGCCAGCAGCGGGATGGGACTAGCGGGGAGTAATGAGCAGTTCTTC
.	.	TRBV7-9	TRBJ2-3	CASSLDRDTQYF	TGTGCCAGCAGCTTAGATCGAGATACGCAGTATTTT
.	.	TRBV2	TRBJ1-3	CASRTTKTGPGNTIYF	TGTGCCAGCCGAACAACAAAAACAGGGCCTGGAAACACCATATATTTT
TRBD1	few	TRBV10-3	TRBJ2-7	CAISSSDRALSYEQYF	TGTGCCATCAGTTCTTCAGACAGGGCCCTATCCTACGAGCAGTACTTC
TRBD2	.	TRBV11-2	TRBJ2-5	CASSLLRLAGGETQYF	TGTGCCAGCAGCTTACTTCGCCTAGCGGGGGGCGAGACCCAGTACTTC
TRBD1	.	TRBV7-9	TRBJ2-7	CASSFGQARYEQYF	TGTGCCAGCAGTTTCGGACAGGCCAGGTACGAGCAGTACTTC
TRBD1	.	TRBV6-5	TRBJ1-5	CASSYGTGVGNQPQHF	TGTGCCAGCAGTTACGGGACAGGGGTGGGCAATCAGCCCCAGCATTTT
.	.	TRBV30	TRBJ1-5	CAWSMLGARNQPQHF	TGTGCCTGGAGTATGTTAGGGGCCCGCAATCAGCCCCAGCATTTT
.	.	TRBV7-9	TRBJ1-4	CASQGGGQGIEKLFF	TGTGCCAGCCAGGGCGGGGGCCAAGGGATAGAAAAACTGTTTTTT
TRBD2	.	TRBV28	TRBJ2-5	CASSLSSGGAVETQYF	TGTGCCAGCAGTTTATCGTCGGGAGGGGCAGTGGAGACCCAGTACTTC
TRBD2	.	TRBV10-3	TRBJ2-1	CAISESGGSHEQFF	TGTGCCATCAGTGAGTCGGGGGGGAGCCATGAGCAGTTCTTC
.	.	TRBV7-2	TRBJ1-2	CASSLGPSIRGYTF	TGTGCCAGCAGCTTAGGCCCTAGCATTAGGGGCTACACCTTC
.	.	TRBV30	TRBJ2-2	CAWSVGRGRALAQATGELFF	TGTGCCTGGAGTGTAGGGAGAGGCAGAGCCTTAGCGCAGGCCACCGGGGAGCTGTTTTTT
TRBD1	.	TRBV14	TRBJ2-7	CASSQTGGNYEQYF	TGTGCCAGCAGCCAGACAGGGGGGAACTACGAGCAGTACTTC
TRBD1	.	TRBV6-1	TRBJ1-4	CASSKRDRDEKLFF	TGTGCCAGCAGTAAGCGGGACAGGGATGAAAAACTGTTTTTT
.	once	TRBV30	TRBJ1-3	CAWRESPSVAIYF	TGTGCCTGGAGGGAGTCCCCCTCGGTCGCGATATATTTT
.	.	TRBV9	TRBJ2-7	CASSVEHTTYEQYF	TGTGCCAGCAGCGTGGAGCATACCACTTACGAGCAGTACTTC
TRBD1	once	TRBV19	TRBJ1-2	CASSLRQGYGYTF	TGTGCCAGTAGTCTCCGACAGGGCTATGGCTACACCTTC
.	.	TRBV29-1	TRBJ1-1	CSVSVGTVGEAFF	TGCAGCGTATCTGTAGGGACTGTCGGTGAAGCTTTCTTT
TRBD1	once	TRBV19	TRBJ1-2	CASSSRPDRGDGYTF	TGTGCCAGTAGTAGTCGACCGGACAGGGGCGATGGCTACACCTTC
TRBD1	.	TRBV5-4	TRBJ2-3	CASRKGTAAHTQYF	TGTGCCAGCAGGAAAGGGACAGCAGCCCATACGCAGTATTTT
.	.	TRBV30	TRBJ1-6	CAWTKRDQEHSPLHF	TGTGCCTGGACCAAACGGGATCAGGAGCATTCACCCCTCCACTTT
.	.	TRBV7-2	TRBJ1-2	CASSLDQAYGYTF	TGTGCCAGCAGCTTAGACCAGGCCTATGGCTACACCTTC
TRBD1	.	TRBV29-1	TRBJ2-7	CSVLQGATYEQYF	TGCAGCGTTTTACAGGGGGCCACCTACGAGCAGTACTTC
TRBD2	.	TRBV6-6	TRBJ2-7	CASSYSRDYNEQYF	TGTGCCAGCAGTTACTCTAGGGACTACAACGAGCAGTACTTC
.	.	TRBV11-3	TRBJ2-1	CASSLGTTYNEQFF	TGTGCCAGCAGCTTAGGGACAACCTACAATGAGCAGTTCTTC
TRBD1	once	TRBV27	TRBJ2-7	CASSPGTGRTSYEQYF	TGTGCCAGCAGTCCGGGGACAGGAAGGACATCCTACGAGCAGTACTTC
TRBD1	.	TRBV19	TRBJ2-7	CASSIDPRGLSTYEQYF	TGTGCCAGTAGTATAGATCCCAGGGGGCTGTCTACCTACGAGCAGTACTTC